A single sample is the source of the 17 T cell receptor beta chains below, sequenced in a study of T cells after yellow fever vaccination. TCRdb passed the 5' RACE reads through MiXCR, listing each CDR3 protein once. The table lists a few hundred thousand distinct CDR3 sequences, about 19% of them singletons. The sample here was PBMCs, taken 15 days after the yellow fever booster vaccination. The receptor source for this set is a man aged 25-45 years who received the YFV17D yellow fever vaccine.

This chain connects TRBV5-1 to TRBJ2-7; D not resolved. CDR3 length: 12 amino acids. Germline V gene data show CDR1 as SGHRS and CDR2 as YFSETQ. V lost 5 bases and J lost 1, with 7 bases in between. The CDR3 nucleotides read TGCGCCAGCAGAATGGAATCCTACGAGCAGTACTTC. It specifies CASRMESYEQYF. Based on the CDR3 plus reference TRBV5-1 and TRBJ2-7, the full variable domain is KAGVTQTPRYLIKTRGQQVTLSCSPISGHRSVSWYQQTPGQGLQFLFEYFSETQRNKGNFPGRFSGRQFSNSRSEMNVSTLELGDSALYLCASRMESYEQYFGPGTRLTVT.

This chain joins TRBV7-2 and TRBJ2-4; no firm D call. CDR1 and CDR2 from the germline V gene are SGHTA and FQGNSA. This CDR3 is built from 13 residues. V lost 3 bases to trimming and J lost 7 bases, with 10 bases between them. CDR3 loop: CASSLPGSNIQYF. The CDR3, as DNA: TGTGCCAGCAGCTTGCCCGGATCGAACATTCAGTACTTC.

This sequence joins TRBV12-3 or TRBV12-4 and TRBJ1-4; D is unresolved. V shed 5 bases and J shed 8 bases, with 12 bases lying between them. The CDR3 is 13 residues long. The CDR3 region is CASSPGRGEKLFF. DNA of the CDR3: TGTGCCAGCAGTCCCGGACGTGGCGAAAAACTGTTTTTT.

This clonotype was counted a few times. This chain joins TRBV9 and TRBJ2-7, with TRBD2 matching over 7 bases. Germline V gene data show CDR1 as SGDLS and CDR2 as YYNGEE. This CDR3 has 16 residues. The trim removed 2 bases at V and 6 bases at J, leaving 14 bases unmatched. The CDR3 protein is CASSVASGATYGEQYF. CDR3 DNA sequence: TGTGCCAGCAGCGTGGCTAGCGGTGCCACATACGGCGAGCAGTACTTC.

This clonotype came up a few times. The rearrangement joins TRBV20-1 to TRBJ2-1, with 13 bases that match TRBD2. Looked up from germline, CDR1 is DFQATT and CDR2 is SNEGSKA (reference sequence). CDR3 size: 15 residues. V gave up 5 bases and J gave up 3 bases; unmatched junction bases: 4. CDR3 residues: CSAATSGRRYNEQFF. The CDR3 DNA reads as TGCAGTGCTGCGACTAGCGGGAGGCGCTACAATGAGCAGTTCTTC.

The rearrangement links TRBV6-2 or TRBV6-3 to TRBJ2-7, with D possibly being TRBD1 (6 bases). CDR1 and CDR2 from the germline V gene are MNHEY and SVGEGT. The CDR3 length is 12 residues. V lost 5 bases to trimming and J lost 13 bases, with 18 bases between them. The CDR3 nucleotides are TGTGCCAGCAGTCCCTCACAGGGTGAAAAATACTTC. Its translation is CASSPSQGEKYF.

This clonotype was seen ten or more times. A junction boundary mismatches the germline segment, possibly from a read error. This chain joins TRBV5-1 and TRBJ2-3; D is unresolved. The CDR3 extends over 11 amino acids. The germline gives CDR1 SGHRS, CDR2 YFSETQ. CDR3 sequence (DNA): TGTGCCAGCAGCTTTAGAGATACGCAGTATTTT. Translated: CASSFRDTQYF.

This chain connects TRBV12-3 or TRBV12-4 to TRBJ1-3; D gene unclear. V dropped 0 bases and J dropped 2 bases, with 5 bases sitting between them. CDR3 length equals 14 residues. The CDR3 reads CASSLAGPGNTIYF. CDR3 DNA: TGTGCCAGCAGTTTAGCAGGGCCTGGAAACACCATATATTTT.

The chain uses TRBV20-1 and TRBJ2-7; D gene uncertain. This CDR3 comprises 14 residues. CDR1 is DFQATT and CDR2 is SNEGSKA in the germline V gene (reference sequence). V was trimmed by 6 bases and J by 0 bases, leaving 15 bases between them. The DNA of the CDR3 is TGCAGTGCCGCGGCCCGACCGGACTCCTACGAGCAGTACTTC. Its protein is CSAAARPDSYEQYF.

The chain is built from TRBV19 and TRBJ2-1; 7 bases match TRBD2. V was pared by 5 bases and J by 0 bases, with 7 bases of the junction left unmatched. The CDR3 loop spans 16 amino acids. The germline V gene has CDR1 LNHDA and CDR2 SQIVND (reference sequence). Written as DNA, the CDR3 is TGTGCCAGTAGTTATAGCGGGCCGAGCTCCTACAATGAGCAGTTCTTC. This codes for CASSYSGPSSYNEQFF.

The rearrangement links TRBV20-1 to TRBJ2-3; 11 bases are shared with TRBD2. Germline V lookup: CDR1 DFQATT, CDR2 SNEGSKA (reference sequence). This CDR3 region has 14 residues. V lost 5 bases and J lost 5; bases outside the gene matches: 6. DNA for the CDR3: TGCAGTGCTCTTCTAGCGGGAGGAGGAGATACGCAGTATTTT. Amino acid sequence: CSALLAGGGDTQYF.

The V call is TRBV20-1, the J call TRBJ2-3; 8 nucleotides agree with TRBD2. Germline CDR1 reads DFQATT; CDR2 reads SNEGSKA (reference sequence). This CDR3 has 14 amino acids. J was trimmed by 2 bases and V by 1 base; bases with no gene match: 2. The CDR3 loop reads CSARAGGNTDTQYF. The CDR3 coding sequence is TGCAGTGCTAGAGCGGGAGGGAACACAGATACGCAGTATTTT.

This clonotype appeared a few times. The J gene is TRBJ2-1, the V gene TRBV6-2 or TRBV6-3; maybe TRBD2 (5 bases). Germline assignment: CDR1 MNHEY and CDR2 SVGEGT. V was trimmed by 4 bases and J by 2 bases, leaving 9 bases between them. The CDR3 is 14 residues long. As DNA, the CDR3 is TGTGCCAGCAGTTCCCCCGGGACCTACAATGAGCAGTTCTTC. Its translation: CASSSPGTYNEQFF.

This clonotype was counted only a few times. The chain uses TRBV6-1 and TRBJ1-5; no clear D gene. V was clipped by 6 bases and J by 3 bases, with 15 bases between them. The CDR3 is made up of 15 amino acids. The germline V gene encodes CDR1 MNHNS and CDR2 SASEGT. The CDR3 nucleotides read TGTGCCAGCAGCCGCGAGCGGGCTAACAATCAGCCCCAGCATTTT. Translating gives CASSRERANNQPQHF.

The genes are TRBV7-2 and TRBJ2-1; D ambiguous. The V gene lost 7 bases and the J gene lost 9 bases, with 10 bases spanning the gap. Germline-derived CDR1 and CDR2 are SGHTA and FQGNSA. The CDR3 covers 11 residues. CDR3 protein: CASTTVGEQFF. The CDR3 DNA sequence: TGTGCCAGCACGACTGTGGGTGAGCAGTTCTTC.

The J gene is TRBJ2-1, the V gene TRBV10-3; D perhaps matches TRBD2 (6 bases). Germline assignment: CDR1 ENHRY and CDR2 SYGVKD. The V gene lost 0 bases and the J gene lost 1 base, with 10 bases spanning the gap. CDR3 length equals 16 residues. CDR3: CAISESTSLSYNEQFF. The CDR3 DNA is TGTGCCATCAGTGAGTCTACTAGCTTATCCTACAATGAGCAGTTCTTC.

CDR3 sequence reads: CASSLAPFEQFF. The CDR3 coding sequence is TGTGCCAGCAGCTTAGCCCCGTTCGAGCAGTTCTTC. The chain is built from TRBV7-2 and TRBJ2-1; D unclear. Trimming cost V 0 bases and J 10 bases, with 7 bases left between them. This CDR3 has 12 residues. Germline V lookup: CDR1 SGHTA, CDR2 FQGNSA.